This entry describes one TCR beta chain. The repertoire was sequenced with immunoSEQ multiplex PCR; TCRdb's copy has only in-frame clones and lacks some. The sample includes more than 15,000 clones, 65% to 85% of them seen just once. From germline, CDR1 is SQVTM and CDR2 ANQGSEA. The CDR3 covers 13 residues. With 7 bases removed from V and 8 bases from J, the gap between germline ends came to 20 bases. These data come from a study of T cell clones after liver transplantation. This sequence originates from a human patient who received a liver transplant. Part of the T cell pool may stem from the graft donor. The J gene is TRBJ1-2, the V gene TRBV29-1, with D uncertain. Sequenced material: CD8+ T cells from blood, taken 48 months after liver transplant. The CDR3 protein is CSASMTGKEGYTF. CDR3 coding DNA: TGCAGCGCGTCCATGACGGGAAAGGAGGGCTACACCTTC.